This TCR beta chain was obtained from a study of blood T cell repertoires in COVID-19. Study overall: T cells, B-cell-depleted T cells, or PBMCs provided the cDNA or gDNA that served as material.

This CDR3 contains 14 residues. The germline CDR1 and CDR2 sequences are LNHDA and SQIVND (reference sequence). The junction had 2 bases not matched to a gene; V was cut back by 6 bases and J by 2 bases. Researchers sorted participants into cohorts using their self-reported clinical history. Only in-frame clones appear in the TCRdb table, and some are missing; sequencing was by immunoSEQ multiplex PCR. The table has about 400,000 clones, around nine tenths seen once. Sequencing used PBMCs or T cells enriched from blood (not recorded which). V gene TRBV19 combines with J gene TRBJ2-2, with 8 nucleotides matching TRBD2. The receptor comes from a woman in her twenties or thirties who had recovered from COVID-19. The CDR3: CASRSGGNTGELFF. In DNA, the CDR3 is TGTGCCAGTAGGAGCGGGGGTAACACCGGGGAGCTGTTTTTT.